Shown below are 2 T cell receptor beta chains from a single sample sequenced in a study of T-cell memory formation after mild COVID-19. TCRdb reanalysed the 5' RACE reads using MiXCR and keeps one entry per CDR3 protein. The table includes about 470,000 distinct CDR3 sequences, roughly 20% detected once. Sequencing used PBMCs or a T cell subset sorted from them (not recorded which). These receptors originate from an adult woman who had mild COVID-19 (a few samples of this study predate the infection). Cell type and time point are not known.

This clonotype showed up just once. The chain recombines TRBV6-5 with TRBJ2-3, with D possibly matching TRBD2 (5 bases). Looked up from germline, CDR1 is MNHEY and CDR2 is SVGAGI. Trimming cost V 0 bases and J 4 bases, with 5 bases left between them. This CDR3 has 13 amino acids. The CDR3 nucleotides read TGTGCCAGCAGTTACTCCGGGGCAGATACGCAGTATTTT. It is translated as CASSYSGADTQYF.

There are a few counts of this clonotype. This rearrangement joins TRBV12-3 or TRBV12-4 to TRBJ2-2, with D possibly being TRBD2 (6 bases). The CDR3 totals 16 residues. V dropped 6 bases and J dropped 2 bases, with 16 bases sitting between them. As DNA, the CDR3 is TGTGCCAGCAGACCAACTGGGACTCCTAACACCGGGGAGCTGTTTTTT. This translates into CASRPTGTPNTGELFF.